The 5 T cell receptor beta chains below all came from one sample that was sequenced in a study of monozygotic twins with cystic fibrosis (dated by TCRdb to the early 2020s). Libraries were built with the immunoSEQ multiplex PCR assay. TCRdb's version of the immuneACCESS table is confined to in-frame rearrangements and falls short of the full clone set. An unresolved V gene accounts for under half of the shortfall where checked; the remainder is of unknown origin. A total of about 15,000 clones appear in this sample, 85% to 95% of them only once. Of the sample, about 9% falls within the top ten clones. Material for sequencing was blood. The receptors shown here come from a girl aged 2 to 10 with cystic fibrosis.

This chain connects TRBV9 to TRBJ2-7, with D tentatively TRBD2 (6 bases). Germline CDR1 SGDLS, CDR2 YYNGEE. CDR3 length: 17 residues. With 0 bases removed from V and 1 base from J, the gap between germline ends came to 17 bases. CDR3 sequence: CASSVGPGASVSYEQYF. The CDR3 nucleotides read TGTGCCAGCAGCGTAGGACCTGGGGCTAGCGTTTCCTACGAGCAGTACTTC.

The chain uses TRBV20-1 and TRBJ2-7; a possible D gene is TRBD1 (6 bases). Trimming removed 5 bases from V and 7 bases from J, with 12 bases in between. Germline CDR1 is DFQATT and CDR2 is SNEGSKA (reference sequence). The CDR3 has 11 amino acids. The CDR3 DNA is TGCAGTGCTGCACAGGGATGGGAGCAGTACTTC. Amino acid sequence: CSAAQGWEQYF.

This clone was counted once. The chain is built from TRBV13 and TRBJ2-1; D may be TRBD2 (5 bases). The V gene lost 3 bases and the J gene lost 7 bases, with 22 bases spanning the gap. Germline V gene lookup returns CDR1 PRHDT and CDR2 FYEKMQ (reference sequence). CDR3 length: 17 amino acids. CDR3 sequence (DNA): TGTGCCAGCAGCTTTCCTACCGGCGGACCTACGGGGAATGAGCAGTTCTTC. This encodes CASSFPTGGPTGNEQFF.

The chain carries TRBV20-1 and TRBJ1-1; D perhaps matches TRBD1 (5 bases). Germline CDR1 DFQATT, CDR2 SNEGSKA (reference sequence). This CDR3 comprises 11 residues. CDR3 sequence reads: CGYGGNTEAFF. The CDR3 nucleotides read TGCGGATACGGGGGGAACACTGAAGCTTTCTTT.

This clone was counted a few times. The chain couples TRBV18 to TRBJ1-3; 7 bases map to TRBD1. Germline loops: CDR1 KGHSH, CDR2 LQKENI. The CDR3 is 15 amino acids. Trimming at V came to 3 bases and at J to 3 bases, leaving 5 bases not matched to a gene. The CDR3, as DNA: TGTGCCAGCTCACCCAGGGGGTCAGGTGGAAACACCATATATTTT. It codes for CASSPRGSGGNTIYF.